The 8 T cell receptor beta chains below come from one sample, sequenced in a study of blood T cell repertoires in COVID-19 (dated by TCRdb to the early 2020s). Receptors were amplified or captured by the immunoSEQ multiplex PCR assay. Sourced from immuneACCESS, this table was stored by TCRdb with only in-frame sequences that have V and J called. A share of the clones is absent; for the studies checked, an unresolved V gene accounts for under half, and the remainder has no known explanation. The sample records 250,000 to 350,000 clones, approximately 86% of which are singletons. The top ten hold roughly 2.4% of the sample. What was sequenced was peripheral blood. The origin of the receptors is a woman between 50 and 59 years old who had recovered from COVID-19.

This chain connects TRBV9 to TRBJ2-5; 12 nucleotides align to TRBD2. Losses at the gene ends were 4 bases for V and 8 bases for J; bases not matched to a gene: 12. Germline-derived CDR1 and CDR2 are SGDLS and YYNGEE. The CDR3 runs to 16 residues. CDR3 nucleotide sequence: TGTGCCAGCAGCCAAAGTGGAGCTAGCGGGGGGGCAACCCAGTACTTC. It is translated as CASSQSGASGGATQYF.

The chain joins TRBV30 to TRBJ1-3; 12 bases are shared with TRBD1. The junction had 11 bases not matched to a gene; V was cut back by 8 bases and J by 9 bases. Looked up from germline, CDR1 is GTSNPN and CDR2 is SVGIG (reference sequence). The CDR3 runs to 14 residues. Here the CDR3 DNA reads TGTGCCGGGGGACAGGGGGCCCTAACGGGCACCATATATTTT. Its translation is CAGGQGALTGTIYF. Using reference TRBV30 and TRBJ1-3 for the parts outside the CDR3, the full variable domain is SQTIHQWPATLVQPVGSPLSLECTVEGTSNPNLYWYRQAAGRGLQLLFYSVGIGQISSEVPQNLSASRPQDRQFILSSKKLLLSDSGFYLCAGGQGALTGTIYFGEGSWLTVV.

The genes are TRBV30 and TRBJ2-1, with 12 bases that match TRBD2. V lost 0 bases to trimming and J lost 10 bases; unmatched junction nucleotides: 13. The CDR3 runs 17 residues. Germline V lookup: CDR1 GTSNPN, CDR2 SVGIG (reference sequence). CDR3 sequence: CAWSVIRASGGAKEQFF. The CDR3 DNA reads TGTGCCTGGAGTGTAATCCGGGCTAGCGGGGGGGCGAAAGAGCAGTTCTTC.

This CDR3 is CASSLAFDEQYF. The CDR3 coding sequence is TGCGCCAGCAGCTTGGCTTTCGACGAGCAGTACTTC. V is TRBV5-1 and J is TRBJ2-7; D not certain. Germline CDR1 is SGHRS and CDR2 is YFSETQ. V was shortened by 0 bases and J by 5 bases, with 6 bases between the two germline ends. This CDR3 has 12 amino acids.

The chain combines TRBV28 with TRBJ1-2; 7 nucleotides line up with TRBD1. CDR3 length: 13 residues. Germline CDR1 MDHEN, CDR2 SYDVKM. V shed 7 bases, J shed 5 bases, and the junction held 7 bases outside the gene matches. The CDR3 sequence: CASTRQGRYGYTF. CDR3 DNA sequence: TGTGCCAGCACCCGACAGGGCAGATATGGCTACACCTTC.

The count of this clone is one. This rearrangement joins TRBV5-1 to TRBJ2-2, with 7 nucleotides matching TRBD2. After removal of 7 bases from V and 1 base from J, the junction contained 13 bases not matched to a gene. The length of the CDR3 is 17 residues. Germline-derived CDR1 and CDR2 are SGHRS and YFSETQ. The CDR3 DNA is TGCGCCAGCGCCCCCCTCGGGGGGTTAAGGAACACCGGGGAGCTGTTTTTT. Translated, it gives CASAPLGGLRNTGELFF.

CDR3 sequence (DNA): TGTGCCAGCAGCTCTCGAGCGGGAGTAGGGGAGACCCAGTACTTC. Protein: CASSSRAGVGETQYF. This chain links TRBV7-3 with TRBJ2-5, with 8 bases fitting TRBD2. V shed 4 bases, J shed 5 bases, and the junction held 9 bases outside the gene matches. The CDR3 has 15 residues. Germline-derived CDR1 and CDR2 are SGHTA and FQGTGA.

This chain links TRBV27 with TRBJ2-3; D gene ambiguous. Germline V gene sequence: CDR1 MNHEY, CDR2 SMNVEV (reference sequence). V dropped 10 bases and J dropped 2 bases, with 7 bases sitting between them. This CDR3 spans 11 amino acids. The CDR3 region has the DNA TGTGCCACCGCACTCACAGATACGCAGTATTTT. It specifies CATALTDTQYF.